The rows below give T cell receptor beta chains drawn from one sample of a study of shared clonotypes between healthy human individuals. Produced via immunoSEQ multiplex PCR; TCRdb's table is partial and in-frame only. The table records over a million clones, roughly 96% of them present only once. Specimen: naive CD4+ T cells sorted from blood. These receptors were taken from a man in his thirties or forties in good health. CDR3s include the opening cysteine and the closing phenylalanine or tryptophan. A D gene is named only where the DNA matches it firmly. Size is stated for part of the rows, as once, few or many counts, or as a class when the clone is expanded.

clone size | D gene | J gene | V gene | CDR3 DNA | CDR3 protein
- | - | TRBJ1-5 | TRBV28 | TGTGCCAGCAGTTTGAATAGCAATCAGCCCCAGCATTTT | CASSLNSNQPQHF
once | TRBD2 | TRBJ2-5 | TRBV6-4 | TGTGCCAGCAGTCCTTCAGGGACTAGCGCCTTAGAGACCCAGTACTTC | CASSPSGTSALETQYF
once | - | TRBJ2-1 | TRBV7-9 | TGTGCCAGCAGCTTAGGGCTACTAGCTATGTCGGGCTACAATGAGCAGTTCTTC | CASSLGLLAMSGYNEQFF
- | - | TRBJ2-1 | TRBV27 | TGTGCCAGCAGTTTTCTATTGGTCAATGAGCAGTTCTTC | CASSFLLVNEQFF
- | - | TRBJ2-7 | TRBV28 | TGTGCCAGCAGTCCCCATGAGGGGGGGGCCTACGAGCAGTACTTC | CASSPHEGGAYEQYF
- | - | TRBJ1-2 | TRBV27 | TGTGCCAGCAGTAAAGATACAATGGGGACCTATGGCTACACCTTC | CASSKDTMGTYGYTF
- | - | TRBJ1-4 | TRBV5-5 | TGCGCCAGCAGCCAAGACCCAGGGAGCACTAATGAAAAACTGTTTTTT | CASSQDPGSTNEKLFF
- | - | TRBJ2-7 | TRBV7-9 | TGTGCCAGCAGCCCCGACCGCACCAGCTCCTACGAGCAGTACTTC | CASSPDRTSSYEQYF
- | TRBD2 | TRBJ2-1 | TRBV19 | TGTGCCAGTAGTCCCCGACTAGCGGGAGGGCCTCGGGAGCAGTTCTTC | CASSPRLAGGPREQFF
- | TRBD1 | TRBJ2-1 | TRBV18 | TGTGCCAGCTCGACAGGGGTCCCGAGCTCCTACAATGAGCAGTTCTTC | CASSTGVPSSYNEQFF
- | - | TRBJ1-1 | TRBV4-3 | TGCGCCAGCAGCCGAGGCCTCGGGGGATTTCGGGACACTGAAGCTTTCTTT | CASSRGLGGFRDTEAFF
- | TRBD2 | TRBJ2-1 | TRBV30 | TGTGCCTGGAGTGTCCTAGCGGGAGCCCCAGAGTTCTTC | CAWSVLAGAPEFF
- | - | TRBJ2-7 | TRBV7-9 | TGTGCCAGCAGCTTAGCGAAGGCCTACGAGCAGTACTTC | CASSLAKAYEQYF
- | TRBD2 | TRBJ2-5 | TRBV10-3 | TGTGCCATCAGTGAGGGCGTAAAGCGGGAGTTGGAAGAGACCCAGTACTTC | CAISEGVKRELEETQYF
- | - | TRBJ1-1 | TRBV12-5 | TGTGCTAGCTCGGACGGCCGTGAAGCTTTCTTT | CASSDGREAFF
- | - | TRBJ2-7 | TRBV11-3 | TGTGCCAGCCCAAGACAGGATCATGAGCAGTACTTC | CASPRQDHEQYF
- | TRBD1 | TRBJ2-2 | TRBV7-9 | TGTGCCAGCAGCGGACAGGGGGCGCGGGACACCGGGGAGCTGTTTTTT | CASSGQGARDTGELFF
- | TRBD2 | TRBJ2-5 | TRBV29-1 | TGCAGCGTTGCCCAGACTAGCGGGAGGGCAAAGACCCAGTACTTC | CSVAQTSGRAKTQYF
- | - | TRBJ2-3 | TRBV5-4 | TGTGCCAGCAGCTTGCTCTTGAAGGATACGCAGTATTTT | CASSLLLKDTQYF
- | - | TRBJ1-3 | TRBV15 | TGTGCCACCAGCAGACCCTACCCGGGCAGGAAAGCCTCTGGAAACACCATATATTTT | CATSRPYPGRKASGNTIYF
- | - | TRBJ2-2 | TRBV7-6 | TGTGCCAGCAGCTTAGTCTTCACCGGGGAGCTGTTTTTT | CASSLVFTGELFF
- | - | TRBJ1-4 | TRBV28 | TGTGCCAGCAGTTTGAGCGGGGATGAAAAACTGTTTTTT | CASSLSGDEKLFF
- | TRBD1 | TRBJ2-7 | TRBV28 | TGTGCCAGCAATTTAAGCGGACAGGGTTGGCTGCAGTACTTC | CASNLSGQGWLQYF
- | - | TRBJ1-1 | TRBV7-9 | TGTGCCAGCAGCTTAGCGCGGGGGGGAAAGGGCACTGAAGCTTTCTTT | CASSLARGGKGTEAFF
once | - | TRBJ2-3 | TRBV6-5 | TGTGCCAGCAGTTACTCGAAACAGGGATCAGATACGCAGTATTTT | CASSYSKQGSDTQYF
- | - | TRBJ2-7 | TRBV7-2 | TGTGCCAGCAGCCGAGGACTCGGGGACGAGCAGTACTTC | CASSRGLGDEQYF
- | - | TRBJ1-5 | TRBV10-2 | TGCGCCAGCAGTGGGGGGGGTTCCGATCAGCCCCAGCATTTT | CASSGGGSDQPQHF
- | - | TRBJ2-1 | TRBV30 | TGTGCCTGGGGTTCGGGAGCGAGCCAGTTCTTC | CAWGSGASQFF
- | - | TRBJ1-5 | TRBV2 | TGTGCCAGCAGTGCCCCCAGGGGCGATGGCAATCAGCCCCAGCATTTT | CASSAPRGDGNQPQHF
- | TRBD1 | TRBJ2-2 | TRBV28 | TGTGCCAGCAGTTTACTCGGACAGGGAAGTTCCGGGGAGCTGTTTTTT | CASSLLGQGSSGELFF
- | - | TRBJ2-1 | TRBV2 | TGTGCCAGCAGTGAAACCGGGACCAAGTACAATGAGCAGTTCTTC | CASSETGTKYNEQFF
once | - | TRBJ2-2 | TRBV27 | TGTGCCAGCGGAGTCACCGGGGAGCTGTTTTTT | CASGVTGELFF
- | - | TRBJ2-1 | TRBV7-7 | TGTGCCAGCAGCTTAGTGCCCTACAATGAGCAGTTCTTC | CASSLVPYNEQFF
once | - | TRBJ1-5 | TRBV19 | TGTGCCAGCGAGGGATCAACTTATCAGCCCCAGCATTTT | CASEGSTYQPQHF
- | - | TRBJ2-1 | TRBV6-6 | TGTGCCAGCAGCTTTGGCGGGCCACACAATGAGCAGTTCTTC | CASSFGGPHNEQFF
- | - | TRBJ2-1 | TRBV4-2 | TGTGCCAGCAGCACAGGGGGGGGCGGCAATGAGCAGTTCTTC | CASSTGGGGNEQFF
- | TRBD1 | TRBJ1-2 | TRBV5-4 | TGTGCCAGCAAGGGGGCTTATGGGGGAAATGGCTACACCTTC | CASKGAYGGNGYTF
- | - | TRBJ2-3 | TRBV2 | TGTGCCAGCAGCCCGGGCGCAGATACGCAGTATTTT | CASSPGADTQYF
- | TRBD1 | TRBJ2-7 | TRBV6-5 | TGTGCCAGCACCTCACGGGACAGGGGAACCTACGAGCAGTACTTC | CASTSRDRGTYEQYF
- | - | TRBJ2-3 | TRBV18 | TGTGCCAGCTCCCCGACGGGGTGGGATACGCAGTATTTT | CASSPTGWDTQYF
- | - | TRBJ2-4 | TRBV18 | TGTGCCAGCTCACCACTAAGTCGGGTAGGCAAAAACATTCAGTACTTC | CASSPLSRVGKNIQYF
- | - | TRBJ2-4 | TRBV7-6 | TGTGCCAGCAGCTTATTAGTCCCGCACATTCAGTACTTC | CASSLLVPHIQYF
once | - | TRBJ1-5 | TRBV7-2 | TGTGCCAGCAGCTTAGCGCCGGGGCCCGATCAGCCCCAGCATTTT | CASSLAPGPDQPQHF
- | - | TRBJ2-7 | TRBV5-4 | TGTGCCAGCAGCTACCCCGTCGGGGAGCAGTACTTC | CASSYPVGEQYF
- | TRBD2 | TRBJ2-1 | TRBV5-1 | TGCGCCAGCAGCTCACTGACTAGCGGGGACAATGAGCAGTTCTTC | CASSSLTSGDNEQFF
- | TRBD2 | TRBJ2-7 | TRBV28 | TGTGCCAGCAGTCTGGGGGGGTCGTACTCCTACGAGCAGTACTTC | CASSLGGSYSYEQYF
- | TRBD1 | TRBJ1-1 | TRBV18 | TGTGCCAGCTCACCGGACAGGAGGAGTACTGAAGCTTTCTTT | CASSPDRRSTEAFF
- | TRBD1 | TRBJ2-7 | TRBV28 | TGTGCCAGCAGTTTGGTAGGGGGCCCCTACGAGCAGTACTTC | CASSLVGGPYEQYF
- | - | TRBJ2-1 | TRBV5-1 | TGCGCCAGCAGCTTGGAAGTTGAGGATGAGCAGTTCTTC | CASSLEVEDEQFF
- | - | TRBJ2-3 | TRBV5-4 | TGTGCCAGCAGCTCGACTTGGTACACAGATACGCAGTATTTT | CASSSTWYTDTQYF
- | - | TRBJ1-2 | TRBV9 | TGTGCCAGCAGCGCAGACAGGACTAAGAACTATGGCTACACCTTC | CASSADRTKNYGYTF
- | - | TRBJ2-3 | TRBV19 | TGTGCCAGTAGTATTGGTAGCGGCACAGATACGCAGTATTTT | CASSIGSGTDTQYF
once | - | TRBJ2-2 | TRBV2 | TGTGCCAGCAGCGTAGAGAGAAACCGGGGCACCGGGGAGCTGTTTTTT | CASSVERNRGTGELFF
- | TRBD1 | TRBJ2-1 | TRBV7-6 | TGTGCCAGCAGCTTCTCCCTCCGGGACAGGAGCCTCAATGAGCAGTTCTTC | CASSFSLRDRSLNEQFF